This record covers a single T cell receptor beta chain. The sample is drawn from a study of OX40 agonist ivuxolimab in advanced cancers. Some clones are missing from TCRdb's copy, which holds only in-frame ones; the method was immunoSEQ multiplex PCR. Of approximately 130,000 clones in the sample, more than 85% were seen once. Germline assignment: CDR1 SGHKS and CDR2 YYEKEE (reference sequence). CDR3 size: 15 residues. V was pared by 4 bases and J by 8 bases, with 12 bases of the junction left unmatched. This material consisted of CD4+ or CD8+ T cells sorted from blood, taken in a trial of the OX40 agonist ivuxolimab. The chain has TRBV5-5 and TRBJ1-2; 9 bases agree with TRBD1. The source of this sequence is an adult with an advanced solid tumor such as melanoma, head and neck, liver or kidney cancer. Here the CDR3 reads CASSPTDRGPDGYTF. DNA for the CDR3: TGTGCCAGCAGCCCGACGGACAGGGGCCCTGACGGCTACACCTTC. Using reference TRBV5-5 and TRBJ1-2 for the parts outside the CDR3, the full variable domain is DAGVTQSPTHLIKTRGQQVTLRCSPISGHKSVSWYQQVLGQGPQFIFQYYEKEERGRGNFPDRFSARQFPNYSSELNVNALLLGDSALYLCASSPTDRGPDGYTFGSGTRLTVV.